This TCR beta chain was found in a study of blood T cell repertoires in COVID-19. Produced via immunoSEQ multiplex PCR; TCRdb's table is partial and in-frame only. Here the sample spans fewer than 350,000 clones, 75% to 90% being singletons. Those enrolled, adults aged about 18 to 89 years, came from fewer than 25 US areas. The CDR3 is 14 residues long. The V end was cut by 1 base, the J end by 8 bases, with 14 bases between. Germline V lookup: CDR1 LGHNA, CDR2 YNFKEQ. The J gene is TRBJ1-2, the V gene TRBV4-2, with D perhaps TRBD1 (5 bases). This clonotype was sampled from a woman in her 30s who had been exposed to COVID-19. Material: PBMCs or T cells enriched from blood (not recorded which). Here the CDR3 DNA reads TGTGCCAGCAGCCAAGTGCAGGGAATGCAGGGCTACACCTTC. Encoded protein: CASSQVQGMQGYTF.